This T cell receptor beta chain was recovered during a study of T cells in Graves' hyperthyroidism and ophthalmopathy. The CDR3 spans 16 residues. Germline V gene sequence: CDR1 LGHDT, CDR2 YNNKEL (reference sequence). The V end was cut by 0 bases, the J end by 4 bases, with 13 bases between. This clonotype was seen a few times. The source material, RNA transcripts, was used to amplify TCR beta CDR3 regions. In the first-round RT-PCR of the TCR CDR3, the HTBI primer set was used. Each CDR3 protein gets one entry after TCRdb re-called the multiplex PCR reads with MiXCR. The sample lists a few hundred thousand distinct CDR3 sequences, about 15% occurring once.

The TCR originated in a woman aged 25 to 39 with Graves' hyperthyroidism. Sample: blood. V usage is TRBV3-1 and J usage is TRBJ1-5; weak D call: TRBD1 (5 bases). In DNA form, the CDR3 reads TGTGCCAGCAGCCAAGAGGGGGTTGGGAGAAATCAGCCCCAGCATTTT. It codes for CASSQEGVGRNQPQHF.